This TCR beta chain derives from a study of beta chain features in type 1 diabetes. Study-level points and caveats: When Type 1 diabetes patients were examined, their TCRB CDR3s proved moderately but significantly shorter in all four CD4+ subsets.

V lost 4 bases and J lost 3; bases outside the gene matches: 3. This CDR3 contains 16 residues. From germline, CDR1 is SGHTA and CDR2 FQGNSA. A heparinised blood draw that averaged approximately 120 mL was obtained once from each donor. Expressed TCRB transcripts were sequenced, since all the RNA that had been isolated was reverse transcribed. Only in-frame clones appear in the TCRdb table, and some are missing; sequencing was by immunoSEQ multiplex PCR. The sample has roughly 500,000 clones; approximately 10% are singletons. On this clone: What it binds is not known.

This receptor was obtained from a woman aged 18-29 years in good health. The chain joins TRBV7-2 to TRBJ2-7; 16 positions match TRBD2. The sequencing input was naive CD4+ T cells from blood. The CDR3 reads CASSYGTSGRVYEQYF. The CDR3 DNA follows: TGTGCCAGCAGCTACGGGACTAGCGGGAGGGTCTACGAGCAGTACTTC.